The rows below give T cell receptor beta chains drawn from one sample of a study of vaccination and CD4 T cells after COVID-19. TCRdb ran MiXCR on the PCR reads and lists one entry per CDR3 protein. In the table there are 14,000 to 15,000 distinct CDR3 sequences, 40% to 65% of which are singletons. No antigen is known for these receptors. Sequenced material: CD4+ T cells from blood, cultured in vitro, taken before SARS-CoV-2 vaccination. All receptors derive from a human donor who had recovered from COVID-19. Each CDR3 is given with its conserved first and last residue. Each record gives: clone size, V gene, J gene, D gene, CDR3 DNA, CDR3 protein. D genes are given only for firm matches. A row's size may be missing; if present it is once, few, many or a size class.

>.|TRBV10-3|TRBJ1-1|.
TGTGCCACCGGGACCCTCTCGGGGACTGAAGCTTTCTTT
CATGTLSGTEAFF
>.|TRBV20-1|TRBJ2-3|.
TGCAGTGCCCTCAAGTTCGGGGAGACCACAGATACGCAGTATTTT
CSALKFGETTDTQYF
>.|TRBV11-3|TRBJ2-7|TRBD1
TGTGCCAGCAGCTTGGTTACAGGGGCCCTCGGGACCTACGAGCAGTACTTC
CASSLVTGALGTYEQYF
>.|TRBV7-9|TRBJ1-6|TRBD1
TGTGCCAGCAGCTCAAACCGGGACAGGGGTAATTCACCCCTCCACTTT
CASSSNRDRGNSPLHF
>few|TRBV7-6|TRBJ1-1|.
TGTGCCAGCAGCTTAGCACAGAACACTGAAGCTTTCTTT
CASSLAQNTEAFF
>.|TRBV19|TRBJ2-7|TRBD1
TGTGCCAGTAGTGACCAGGGACAGGGCGAGCAGTACTTC
CASSDQGQGEQYF
>.|TRBV12-3/TRBV12-4|TRBJ1-1|.
TGTGCCAGCAGTTTGCAGGGGCACATGAACACTGAAGCTTTCTTT
CASSLQGHMNTEAFF
>few|TRBV7-8|TRBJ2-3|.
TGTGCCAGCAGCCCCAGTGTTACGGGGGCCACAGATACGCAGTATTTT
CASSPSVTGATDTQYF
>.|TRBV19|TRBJ1-1|TRBD1
TGTGCCAGTAGTTCTAGACAGGGGAAAGGGAACACTGAAGCTTTCTTT
CASSSRQGKGNTEAFF
>.|TRBV10-3|TRBJ2-1|TRBD2
TGTGCCATCAGTGAGTCTTCGGCTAGCGGGGGCCTCTTAGTGAATGAGCAGTTCTTC
CAISESSASGGLLVNEQFF
>.|TRBV7-6|TRBJ2-1|TRBD2
TGTGCCAGCAGCTCTCTCGGACTAGCCCCCAATGAGCAGTTCTTC
CASSSLGLAPNEQFF
>.|TRBV5-1|TRBJ2-5|.
TGCGCCAGCAGCTTTGTATTGGGGAACAGGCAAGAGACCCAGTACTTC
CASSFVLGNRQETQYF
>few|TRBV20-1|TRBJ2-3|.
TGCAGTGCTAAACTGTTACCTCAAGGTACAGATACGCAGTATTTT
CSAKLLPQGTDTQYF
>.|TRBV25-1|TRBJ2-3|.
TGTGCCAGCAGTGAATTGGGGGGAGATACGCAGTATTTT
CASSELGGDTQYF
>.|TRBV11-2|TRBJ2-7|.
TGTGCCAGCAGCCCCCGGGACGGCGGACAGAAGTACTTC
CASSPRDGGQKYF
>.|TRBV28|TRBJ2-3|.
TGTGCCAGCAGTCCCCGGGACTGGTACCGATGGGACACAGATACGCAGTATTTT
CASSPRDWYRWDTDTQYF
>.|TRBV6-1|TRBJ2-2|TRBD1
TGTGCCAGCAGCGAAACAGGGGGCGTCGCCACCGGGGAGCTGTTTTTT
CASSETGGVATGELFF